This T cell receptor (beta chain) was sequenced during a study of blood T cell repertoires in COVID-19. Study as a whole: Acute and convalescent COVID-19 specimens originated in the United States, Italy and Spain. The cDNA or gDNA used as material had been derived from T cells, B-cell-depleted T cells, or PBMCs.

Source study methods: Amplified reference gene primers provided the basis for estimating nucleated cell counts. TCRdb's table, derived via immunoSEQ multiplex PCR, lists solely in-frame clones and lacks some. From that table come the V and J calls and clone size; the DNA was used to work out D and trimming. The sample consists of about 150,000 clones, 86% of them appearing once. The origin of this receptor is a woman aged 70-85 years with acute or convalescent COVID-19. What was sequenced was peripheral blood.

The CDR3 sequence: CASSPDILNYGYTF. The CDR3 nucleotides read TGTGCCAGCAGCCCCGACATCCTTAACTATGGCTACACCTTC. The genes are TRBV14 and TRBJ1-2; D not certain. V lost 4 bases, J lost 1 base, and 10 bases lay in between. The CDR3 is made up of 14 amino acids. Germline CDR1 SGHDN, CDR2 FVKESK. Full variable domain (remainder filled in from reference TRBV14 and TRBJ1-2): EAGVTQFPSHSVIEKGQTVTLRCDPISGHDNLYWYRRVMGKEIKFLLHFVKESKQDESGMPNNRFLAERTGGTYSTLKVQPAELEDSGVYFCASSPDILNYGYTFGSGTRLTVV.